This is a list of T cell receptor beta chains from one sample in a study of control samples from healthy donors and cancer patients. The table came from immunoSEQ multiplex PCR; TCRdb's copy has only in-frame clones and leaves some out. Of some 49,000 clones listed, approximately 86% are singletons. The specimen sequenced was PBMCs. These TCRs come from a woman between 45 and 60 years old with lung cancer. Each CDR3 is given with its conserved first and last residue. D genes are given only for firm matches. Size values are once, few and many counts, or a class for expanded clones, and some rows have none.

V gene	clone size	J gene	D gene	CDR3 protein	CDR3 DNA
TRBV24-1	-	TRBJ1-5	-	CATSGRGASQPQHF	TGTGCCACCAGTGGACGGGGGGCTAGTCAGCCCCAGCATTTT
TRBV4-3	-	TRBJ2-3	-	CASRGVGGDTQYF	TGCGCCAGCAGGGGGGTTGGAGGGGATACGCAGTATTTT
TRBV5-4	-	TRBJ2-6	TRBD1	CASSGTGGSSSGANVLTF	TGTGCCAGCAGCGGGACAGGGGGCTCTTCCTCTGGGGCCAACGTCCTGACTTTC
TRBV7-2	-	TRBJ1-5	-	CASSLEKGQPQHF	TGTGCCAGCAGCCTAGAGAAAGGGCAGCCCCAGCATTTT
TRBV7-2	-	TRBJ1-5	-	CASKGLGNQPQHF	TGTGCCAGCAAAGGTTTGGGAAATCAGCCCCAGCATTTT
TRBV7-7	few	TRBJ1-5	-	CASRVAGGNQPQHF	TGTGCCTCCCGGGTGGCAGGGGGCAATCAGCCCCAGCATTTT
TRBV19	-	TRBJ2-2	TRBD2	CASKLAGVGELFF	TGTGCCAGTAAGCTGGCGGGAGTCGGGGAGCTGTTTTTT
TRBV5-4	-	TRBJ2-2	TRBD1	CASNTGVAGELFF	TGTGCCAGCAACACAGGGGTCGCCGGGGAGCTGTTTTTT
TRBV20-1	few	TRBJ2-2	-	CSASGSTGELFF	TGCAGTGCTAGTGGCAGCACCGGGGAGCTGTTTTTT
TRBV7-8	-	TRBJ1-6	-	CASSYRTENSPLHF	TGTGCCAGCAGCTACAGAACAGAGAATTCACCCCTCCACTTT
TRBV28	-	TRBJ1-5	TRBD1	CASSSTGLDQPQHF	TGTGCCAGCAGTTCGACAGGGTTGGATCAGCCCCAGCATTTT
TRBV2	-	TRBJ1-4	-	CASSLDGNEKLFF	TGTGCCAGCAGCCTGGACGGGAATGAAAAACTGTTTTTT
TRBV25-1	-	TRBJ1-1	-	CASSEMVGTEAFF	TGTGCCAGCAGTGAAATGGTGGGCACTGAAGCTTTCTTT
TRBV30	-	TRBJ2-5	TRBD1	CAWSGQFQETQYF	TGTGCCTGGTCGGGACAGTTCCAAGAGACCCAGTACTTC
TRBV9	-	TRBJ2-7	TRBD2	CASSVEPGGEQYF	TGTGCCAGCAGCGTAGAGCCGGGAGGCGAGCAGTACTTC
TRBV4-3	-	TRBJ2-2	TRBD1	CASSQMGQGGTGELFF	TGCGCCAGCAGCCAAATGGGACAGGGGGGGACCGGGGAGCTGTTTTTT
TRBV27	-	TRBJ2-7	-	CASTGASSYEQYF	TGTGCCAGCACGGGGGCCTCTTCCTACGAGCAGTACTTC
TRBV3-1/TRBV3-2	-	TRBJ1-2	-	CASSLTGPNYGYTF	TGTGCCAGCAGCCTGACAGGCCCTAACTATGGCTACACCTTC
TRBV5-6	-	TRBJ2-3	-	CASSLREQISGDTQYF	TGTGCCAGCAGCTTGAGAGAACAAATAAGTGGAGATACGCAGTATTTT
TRBV6-6	-	TRBJ1-3	-	CASSPTLGRALLTSGNTIYF	TGTGCCAGCAGTCCCACCTTAGGACGGGCCCTCCTGACCTCTGGAAACACCATATATTTT
TRBV5-1	-	TRBJ2-5	TRBD1	CASSTGQGWETQYF	TGCGCCAGCAGCACGGGACAGGGTTGGGAGACCCAGTACTTC
TRBV7-9	few	TRBJ2-7	-	CASSLSAEGAHEQYF	TGTGCCAGCAGCCTCTCCGCGGAGGGGGCTCACGAGCAGTACTTC